This T cell receptor (beta chain) is drawn from a study of cytomegalovirus exposure and HLA in healthy donors. Study findings and constraints: TCR beta chains numbering 164 were designated cytomegalovirus-associated. Later, an analysis found that TCR clusters from the first cohort tended to co-occur in the 120 validation repertoires.

Sequenced by immunoSEQ multiplex PCR; TCRdb stores in-frame clones only, minus some. The sample holds more than 140,000 clones, less than 90% seen once. In regard to this clone: Its specificity is unknown.

The CDR3 totals 15 residues. V was pared by 5 bases and J by 2 bases, with 16 bases between. Germline V gene sequence: CDR1 MGHRA, CDR2 YSYEKL. The sequence was obtained from a woman aged 18 to 35 in good health and CMV-seropositive. The sample comprised PBMCs. This chain uses TRBV4-1 with TRBJ2-7; D might be TRBD1 (6 bases). The CDR3 reads CASSTRHRVAYEQYF. The CDR3 region has the DNA TGCGCCAGCAGCACCCGACACAGGGTCGCCTACGAGCAGTACTTC.